This TCR beta chain was sequenced during a study of siplizumab effects on memory and regulatory T cells. The CDR3 sequence is 16 residues long. Per germline, CDR1 MGHRA and CDR2 YSYEKL. V was clipped by 5 bases and J by 3 bases, with 19 bases between them. On this clone: Its matching antigen is unknown.

Here immunoSEQ multiplex PCR was the method, and the copy in TCRdb shows in-frame clones only, minus some. The table has under 100,000 clones, roughly 94% seen once; the top ten hold about 1.4%. Study-wide findings and caveats: Memory T cells appeared less diverse than naive cells, which seemed to contribute substantially to alloresponse. Many proliferating CD4+ or CD8+ clones remained unclassified. Roughly 80-96% of them could not be assigned either a naive or a memory phenotype.

The sequenced sample consisted of non-Treg CD4+ T cells sorted from blood. The chain employs TRBV4-1 and TRBJ1-1, with D possibly TRBD1 on 5 matching bases. The receptor was isolated from a human donor in good health. The DNA of the CDR3 is TGCGCCAGCAGCTTAAACCGCTGGGGCGGTGACACTGAAGCTTTCTTT. This gives the protein CASSLNRWGGDTEAFF.